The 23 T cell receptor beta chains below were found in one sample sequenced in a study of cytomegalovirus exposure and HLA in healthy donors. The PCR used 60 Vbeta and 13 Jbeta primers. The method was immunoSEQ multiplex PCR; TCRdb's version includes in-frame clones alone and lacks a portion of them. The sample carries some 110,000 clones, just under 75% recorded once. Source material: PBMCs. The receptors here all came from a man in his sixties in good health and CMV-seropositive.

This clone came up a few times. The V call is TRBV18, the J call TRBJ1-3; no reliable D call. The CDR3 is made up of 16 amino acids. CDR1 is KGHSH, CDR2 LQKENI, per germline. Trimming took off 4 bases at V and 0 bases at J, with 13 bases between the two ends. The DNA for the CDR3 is TGTGCCAGCTCACTAGACATGGCCGGCTCTGGAAACACCATATATTTT. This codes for CASSLDMAGSGNTIYF.

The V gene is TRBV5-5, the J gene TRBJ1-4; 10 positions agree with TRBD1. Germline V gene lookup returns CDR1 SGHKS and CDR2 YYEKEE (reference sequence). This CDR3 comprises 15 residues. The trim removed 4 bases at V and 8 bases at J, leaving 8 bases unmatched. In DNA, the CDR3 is TGTGCCAGCAGCCTTACCGGGACAGGGGAAGAAAAACTGTTTTTT. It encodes CASSLTGTGEEKLFF.

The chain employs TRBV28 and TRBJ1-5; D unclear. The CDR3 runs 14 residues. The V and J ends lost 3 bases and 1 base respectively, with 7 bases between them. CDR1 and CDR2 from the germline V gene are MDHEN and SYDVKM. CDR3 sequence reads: CASSLEESNQPQHF. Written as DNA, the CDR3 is TGTGCCAGCAGTTTGGAGGAGAGCAATCAGCCCCAGCATTTT.

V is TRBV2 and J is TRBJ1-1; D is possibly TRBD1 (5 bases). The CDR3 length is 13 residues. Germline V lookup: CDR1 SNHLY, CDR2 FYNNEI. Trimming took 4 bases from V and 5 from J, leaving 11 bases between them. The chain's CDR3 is CASSVEGRTEAFF. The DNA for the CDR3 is TGTGCCAGCAGTGTGGAGGGACGAACTGAAGCTTTCTTT.

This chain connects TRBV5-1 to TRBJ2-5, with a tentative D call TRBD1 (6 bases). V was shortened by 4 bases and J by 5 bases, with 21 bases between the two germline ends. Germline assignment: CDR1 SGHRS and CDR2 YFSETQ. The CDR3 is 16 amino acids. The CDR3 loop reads CASSKTPAQGVETQYF. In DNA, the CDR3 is TGCGCCAGCAGCAAAACCCCCGCACAGGGTGTGGAGACCCAGTACTTC.

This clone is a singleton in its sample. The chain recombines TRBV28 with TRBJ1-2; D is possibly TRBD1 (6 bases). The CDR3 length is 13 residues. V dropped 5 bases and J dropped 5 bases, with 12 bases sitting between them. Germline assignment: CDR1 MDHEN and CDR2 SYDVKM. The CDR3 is CASSIQGFYGYTF. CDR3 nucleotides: TGTGCCAGCAGTATACAGGGTTTTTATGGCTACACCTTC.

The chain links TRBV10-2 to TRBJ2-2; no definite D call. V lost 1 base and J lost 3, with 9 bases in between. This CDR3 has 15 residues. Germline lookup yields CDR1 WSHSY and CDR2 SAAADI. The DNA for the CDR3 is TGCGCCAGCAGTGAGTATGCAGAGGACACCGGGGAGCTGTTTTTT. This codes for CASSEYAEDTGELFF.

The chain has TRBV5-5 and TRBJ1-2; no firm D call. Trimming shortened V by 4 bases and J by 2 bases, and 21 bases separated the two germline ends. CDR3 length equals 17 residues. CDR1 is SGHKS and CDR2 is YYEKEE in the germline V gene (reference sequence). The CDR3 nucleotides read TGTGCCAGCAGCCATCCTGAGGGCAGCGTAATAAACTATGGCTACACCTTC. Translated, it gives CASSHPEGSVINYGYTF. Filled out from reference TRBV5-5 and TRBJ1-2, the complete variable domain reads DAGVTQSPTHLIKTRGQQVTLRCSPISGHKSVSWYQQVLGQGPQFIFQYYEKEERGRGNFPDRFSARQFPNYSSELNVNALLLGDSALYLCASSHPEGSVINYGYTFGSGTRLTVV.

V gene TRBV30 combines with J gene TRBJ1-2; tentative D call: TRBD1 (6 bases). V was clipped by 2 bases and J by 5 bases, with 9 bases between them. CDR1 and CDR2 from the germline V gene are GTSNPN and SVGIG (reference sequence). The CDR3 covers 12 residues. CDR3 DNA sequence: TGTGCCTGGAGTCAACAGGGTTATGGCTACACCTTC. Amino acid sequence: CAWSQQGYGYTF.

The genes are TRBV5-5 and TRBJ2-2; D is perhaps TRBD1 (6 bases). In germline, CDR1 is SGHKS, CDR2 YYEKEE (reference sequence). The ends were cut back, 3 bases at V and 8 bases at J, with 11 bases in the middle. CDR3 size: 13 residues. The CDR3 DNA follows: TGTGCCAGCAGCTCACAACAGGGAGGGGAGCTGTTTTTT. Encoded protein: CASSSQQGGELFF.

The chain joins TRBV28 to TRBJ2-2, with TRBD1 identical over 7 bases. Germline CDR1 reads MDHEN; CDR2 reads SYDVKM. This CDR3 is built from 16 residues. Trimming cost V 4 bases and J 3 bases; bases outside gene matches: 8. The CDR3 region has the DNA TGTGCCAGCAGTTCCGAGGGGGCGCAGTACACCGGGGAGCTGTTTTTT. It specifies CASSSEGAQYTGELFF.

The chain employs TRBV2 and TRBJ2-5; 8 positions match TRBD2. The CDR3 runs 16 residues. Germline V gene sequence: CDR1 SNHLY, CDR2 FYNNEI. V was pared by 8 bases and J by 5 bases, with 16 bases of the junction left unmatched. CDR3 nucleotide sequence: TGTGCCAGCGGCCCAGGGGTAACTAGCGGTGGGGAGACCCAGTACTTC. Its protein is CASGPGVTSGGETQYF.

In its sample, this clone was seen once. CDR3 in DNA: TGTGCCAGCACCCCCCCCCGGACAGCCTTATATGGCTACACCTTC. This encodes CASTPPRTALYGYTF. This chain joins TRBV28 and TRBJ1-2; D may be TRBD1 (6 bases). Trimming took off 7 bases at V and 5 bases at J, with 20 bases between the two ends. Germline lookup yields CDR1 MDHEN and CDR2 SYDVKM. This CDR3 spans 15 amino acids.

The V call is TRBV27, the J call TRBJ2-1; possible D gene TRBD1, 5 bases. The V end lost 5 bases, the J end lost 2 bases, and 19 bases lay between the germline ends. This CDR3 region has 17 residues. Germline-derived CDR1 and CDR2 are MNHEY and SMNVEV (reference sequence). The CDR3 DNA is TGTGCCAGCAGTGCCGTTAGCAACCCAGGGACCTACAATGAGCAGTTCTTC. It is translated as CASSAVSNPGTYNEQFF.

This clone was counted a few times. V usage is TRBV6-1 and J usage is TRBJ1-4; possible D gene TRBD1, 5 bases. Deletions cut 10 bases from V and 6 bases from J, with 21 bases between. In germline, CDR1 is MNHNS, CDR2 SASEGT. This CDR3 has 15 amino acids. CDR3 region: CATNKRDSAYEKLFF. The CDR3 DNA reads TGTGCCACCAATAAACGGGACTCAGCATATGAAAAACTGTTTTTT.

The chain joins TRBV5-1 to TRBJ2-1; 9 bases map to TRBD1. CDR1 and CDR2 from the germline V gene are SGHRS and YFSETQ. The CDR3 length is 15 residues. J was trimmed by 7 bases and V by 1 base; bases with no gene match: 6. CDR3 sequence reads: CASSLRQGGWNEQFF. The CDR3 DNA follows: TGCGCCAGCAGCTTGCGACAGGGGGGCTGGAATGAGCAGTTCTTC.

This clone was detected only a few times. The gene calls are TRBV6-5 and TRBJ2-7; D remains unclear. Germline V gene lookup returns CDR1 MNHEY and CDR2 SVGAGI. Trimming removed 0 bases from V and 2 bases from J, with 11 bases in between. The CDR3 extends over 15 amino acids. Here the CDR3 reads CASSYSIAGPYEQYF. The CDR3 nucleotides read TGTGCCAGCAGTTACTCGATCGCAGGTCCCTACGAGCAGTACTTC.

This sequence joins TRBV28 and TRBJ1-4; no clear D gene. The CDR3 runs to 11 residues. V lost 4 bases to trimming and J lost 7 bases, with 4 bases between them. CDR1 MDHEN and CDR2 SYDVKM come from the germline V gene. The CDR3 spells CASSYTEKLFF. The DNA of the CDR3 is TGTGCCAGCAGTTACACTGAAAAACTGTTTTTT.

CDR3: CASSPSAGLDTEAFF. CDR3 in DNA: TGTGCCAGCAGCCCCTCGGCGGGGTTGGACACTGAAGCTTTCTTT. This sequence joins TRBV5-4 and TRBJ1-1; D remains ambiguous. The V gene lost 4 bases and the J gene lost 3 bases, with 16 bases spanning the gap. The CDR3 length is 15 residues. Germline V gene data show CDR1 as SGHNT and CDR2 as YYREEE (reference sequence).

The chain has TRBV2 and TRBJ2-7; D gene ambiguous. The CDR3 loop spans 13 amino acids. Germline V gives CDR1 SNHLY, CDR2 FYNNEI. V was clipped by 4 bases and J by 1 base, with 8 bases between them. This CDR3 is CASSVVDSYEQYF. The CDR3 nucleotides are TGTGCCAGCAGTGTGGTAGATTCCTACGAGCAGTACTTC.

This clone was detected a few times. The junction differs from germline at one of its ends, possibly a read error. The chain's CDR3 is CASSFDRANAEAFF. The DNA for the CDR3 is TGTGCCAGCAGTTTCGACAGGGCGAACGCTGAAGCTTTCTTT. J is TRBJ1-1 and V is TRBV2, with TRBD1 identical over 7 bases. The CDR3 runs to 14 residues. From germline, CDR1 is SNHLY and CDR2 FYNNEI.

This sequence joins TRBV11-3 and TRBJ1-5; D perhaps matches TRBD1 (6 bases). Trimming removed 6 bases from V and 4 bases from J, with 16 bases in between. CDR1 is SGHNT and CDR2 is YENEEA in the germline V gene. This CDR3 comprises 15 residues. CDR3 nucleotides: TGTGCCAGCAGATCAGGACAGATAAAGAATCAGCCCCAGCATTTT. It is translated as CASRSGQIKNQPQHF.

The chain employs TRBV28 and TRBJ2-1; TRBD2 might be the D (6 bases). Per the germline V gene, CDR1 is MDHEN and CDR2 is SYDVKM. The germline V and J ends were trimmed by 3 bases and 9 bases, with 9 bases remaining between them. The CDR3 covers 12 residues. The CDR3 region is CASSFRRGEQFF. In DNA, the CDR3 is TGTGCCAGCAGTTTTAGGCGGGGTGAGCAGTTCTTC.